The rows below give T cell receptor beta chains drawn from one sample of a study of T-cell reconstitution after alpha-beta-depleted transplantation in children. TCRdb reprocessed the PCR reads via MiXCR and lists one record per CDR3 protein. The sample has about 110,000 distinct CDR3 sequences; about 9.4% are singletons. The starting material was PBMCs from the stem cell graft donor, obtained from the stem cell graft. The receptors stem from a human donor who donated a stem cell graft to a child with acute lymphoblastic leukemia. The CDR3 runs from the conserved cysteine through the conserved F or W. Each record gives: J gene, clone size, D gene, V gene, CDR3 DNA, CDR3 protein. A D gene is named only where the DNA matches it firmly. The size entry is marked missing in some rows and otherwise reads once, few, many or a size class.

j_call: TRBJ2-6
clone_size: .
d_call: TRBD1
v_call: TRBV11-2
cdr3_nt: TGTGCCAGCAGCTTACAAATCTATGGGACAGGGGCGTTTGGGGCCAACGGCCTGACTTTC
cdr3_aa: CASSLQIYGTGAFGANGLTF

j_call: TRBJ1-4
clone_size: many
d_call: .
v_call: TRBV7-9
cdr3_nt: TGTGCCAGCAGCCCTACTGGGAGAGGGGAAAAACTGTTTTTT
cdr3_aa: CASSPTGRGEKLFF

j_call: TRBJ1-1
clone_size: many
d_call: TRBD1
v_call: TRBV20-1
cdr3_nt: TGCAGTGCTACAGATGGGGACAGGGACACTGAAGCTTTCTTT
cdr3_aa: CSATDGDRDTEAFF

j_call: TRBJ2-5
clone_size: .
d_call: TRBD2
v_call: TRBV3-1
cdr3_nt: TGTGCCACCTCCCAAGGATGGACTAGCGCTCGAGAAGAGACCCAGTACTTC
cdr3_aa: CATSQGWTSAREETQYF

j_call: TRBJ2-1
clone_size: many
d_call: .
v_call: TRBV25-1
cdr3_nt: TGTGCCAGCAGTGAATATAAGCGGAACTACAATGAGCAGTTCTTC
cdr3_aa: CASSEYKRNYNEQFF

j_call: TRBJ2-1
clone_size: many
d_call: TRBD2
v_call: TRBV12-3/TRBV12-4
cdr3_nt: TGTGCCAGCAGCAGTAGCGGGGGAAACAATGAGCAGTTCTTC
cdr3_aa: CASSSSGGNNEQFF

j_call: TRBJ2-1
clone_size: many
d_call: .
v_call: TRBV15
cdr3_nt: TGTGCCACCAGCAGAGAGTCCTCCTACAATGAGCAGTTCTTC
cdr3_aa: CATSRESSYNEQFF

j_call: TRBJ1-5
clone_size: once
d_call: .
v_call: TRBV27
cdr3_nt: TGTGCGGGGGTGGGTGCCCATACAGGTTACAATCAGCCCCAGCATTTT
cdr3_aa: CAGVGAHTGYNQPQHF

j_call: TRBJ1-2
clone_size: many
d_call: TRBD1
v_call: TRBV10-3
cdr3_nt: TGTGCCATCAGTGAAACAGGGGACTATGGCTACACCTTC
cdr3_aa: CAISETGDYGYTF

j_call: TRBJ1-5
clone_size: many
d_call: TRBD1
v_call: TRBV12-3/TRBV12-4
cdr3_nt: TGTGCCAGCAGTCCTCGACAGGGCCAGCCCCAGCATTTT
cdr3_aa: CASSPRQGQPQHF

j_call: TRBJ1-2
clone_size: many
d_call: TRBD1
v_call: TRBV6-5
cdr3_nt: TGTGCCAGCAGTTACTCTCGCGACAGGGGGCCTGGGAGCTATGGCTACACCTTC
cdr3_aa: CASSYSRDRGPGSYGYTF

j_call: TRBJ2-7
clone_size: many
d_call: TRBD2
v_call: TRBV7-2
cdr3_nt: TGTGCCAGCAGCTTTGGAAGCGGGGGACCCGACGAGCAGTACTTC
cdr3_aa: CASSFGSGGPDEQYF

j_call: TRBJ2-5
clone_size: many
d_call: .
v_call: TRBV20-1
cdr3_nt: TGCAGTGACCTCGGGGTCCGATCTACCTTTCGGGCCCAGTACTTC
cdr3_aa: CSDLGVRSTFRAQYF

j_call: TRBJ2-7
clone_size: many
d_call: .
v_call: TRBV12-3/TRBV12-4
cdr3_nt: TGTGCCAGCAGTTTTGCACAGACCTACGAGCAGTACTTC
cdr3_aa: CASSFAQTYEQYF

j_call: TRBJ2-1
clone_size: many
d_call: .
v_call: TRBV6-5
cdr3_nt: TGTGCCAGCAAGATCCACAGCCATGAGCAGTTCTTC
cdr3_aa: CASKIHSHEQFF

j_call: TRBJ2-7
clone_size: many
d_call: TRBD1
v_call: TRBV20-1
cdr3_nt: TGCAGTGCTAGGGGGCGCCCCGGGACAGCAGGTAGCTACGAGCAGTACTTC
cdr3_aa: CSARGRPGTAGSYEQYF

j_call: TRBJ2-5
clone_size: many
d_call: TRBD1
v_call: TRBV4-3
cdr3_nt: TGCGCCAGCAGCCAGCCGGGACAGGGGCGCGAGACCCAGTACTTC
cdr3_aa: CASSQPGQGRETQYF

j_call: TRBJ2-7
clone_size: few
d_call: TRBD1
v_call: TRBV30
cdr3_nt: TGTGCCTGGAGTTGGACAGGAGACCCCTACGAGCAGTACTTC
cdr3_aa: CAWSWTGDPYEQYF

j_call: TRBJ1-2
clone_size: many
d_call: TRBD1
v_call: TRBV6-1
cdr3_nt: TGTGCCAGCAGGATCATGATAGGAGGGGGCAGGGGGGGACGCTACACCTTC
cdr3_aa: CASRIMIGGGRGGRYTF

j_call: TRBJ2-7
clone_size: many
d_call: .
v_call: TRBV5-1
cdr3_nt: TGCGCCAGCAGCTTGGGACGGGGGGCATTCAACGAGCAGTACTTC
cdr3_aa: CASSLGRGAFNEQYF

j_call: TRBJ1-2
clone_size: few
d_call: .
v_call: TRBV6-5
cdr3_nt: TGTGCCAGCAGTACGAGGTTGGGGGGGGAGAATTATGGCTACACCTTC
cdr3_aa: CASSTRLGGENYGYTF

j_call: TRBJ1-5
clone_size: many
d_call: .
v_call: TRBV20-1
cdr3_nt: TGCAGTGCTAGTATATTAACAGTACAGCATTTT
cdr3_aa: CSASILTVQHF

j_call: TRBJ2-7
clone_size: many
d_call: TRBD2
v_call: TRBV20-1
cdr3_nt: TGCAGTGCTAGAGGGGGGGGACTAGCAGGCTACGAGCAGTACTTC
cdr3_aa: CSARGGGLAGYEQYF

j_call: TRBJ1-3
clone_size: many
d_call: TRBD1
v_call: TRBV5-1
cdr3_nt: TGCGCCAGCAGCTTGGGGACAGGGGGAGCTGCTGGAAACACCATATATTTT
cdr3_aa: CASSLGTGGAAGNTIYF

j_call: TRBJ1-2
clone_size: many
d_call: .
v_call: TRBV6-1
cdr3_nt: TGTGCCAGCAGTGAAGCGAGGGGACAAGGACATGGCTACACCTTC
cdr3_aa: CASSEARGQGHGYTF

j_call: TRBJ2-1
clone_size: many
d_call: .
v_call: TRBV29-1
cdr3_nt: TGCAGCGTTGGGGGGCTGCCGGAAAGGAGTTACAATGAGCAGTTCTTC
cdr3_aa: CSVGGLPERSYNEQFF

j_call: TRBJ2-1
clone_size: many
d_call: .
v_call: TRBV5-1
cdr3_nt: TGCGCCAGCACCCACCCGGGCTATGGTGAGCAGTTCTTC
cdr3_aa: CASTHPGYGEQFF

j_call: TRBJ1-1
clone_size: .
d_call: TRBD1
v_call: TRBV7-2
cdr3_nt: TGTGCCAGCAGCCAAGACAGGGGGTTGGCTGAAGCTTTCTTT
cdr3_aa: CASSQDRGLAEAFF

j_call: TRBJ2-5
clone_size: many
d_call: TRBD2
v_call: TRBV10-1
cdr3_nt: TGCGCCAGCAGTGAGTCGGGACCAGCGGGGGACCAAGAGACCCAGTACTTC
cdr3_aa: CASSESGPAGDQETQYF

j_call: TRBJ2-7
clone_size: many
d_call: .
v_call: TRBV20-1
cdr3_nt: TGCAGTGCTGAAGCGATAGGGGGGAGCTCCTACGAGCAGTACTTC
cdr3_aa: CSAEAIGGSSYEQYF

j_call: TRBJ2-7
clone_size: .
d_call: TRBD1
v_call: TRBV4-1
cdr3_nt: TGCGCCAGCAGCCAACCGGGACAGGAGGCCTCCGAGCAGTACTTC
cdr3_aa: CASSQPGQEASEQYF

j_call: TRBJ2-1
clone_size: many
d_call: .
v_call: TRBV4-3
cdr3_nt: TGCGCCAGCAGCCAAGGTGAGGGGTCCCAGGATGAGCAGTTCTTC
cdr3_aa: CASSQGEGSQDEQFF

j_call: TRBJ2-7
clone_size: many
d_call: .
v_call: TRBV6-2/TRBV6-3
cdr3_nt: TGTGCCACCGCCGACCGCCCCTACGAGCAGTACTTC
cdr3_aa: CATADRPYEQYF

j_call: TRBJ2-7
clone_size: many
d_call: TRBD1
v_call: TRBV6-5
cdr3_nt: TGTGCCAGCAGCCCCCCCGGACAGGGGGCGAAGGAGCAGTACTTC
cdr3_aa: CASSPPGQGAKEQYF

j_call: TRBJ1-5
clone_size: many
d_call: .
v_call: TRBV7-2
cdr3_nt: TGTGCCAGCAGGGAAGGGAGGACTCAGCCCCAGCATTTT
cdr3_aa: CASREGRTQPQHF

j_call: TRBJ1-2
clone_size: .
d_call: TRBD1
v_call: TRBV18
cdr3_nt: TGTGCCAGCTCACCGGACAGGCTCAAGTCTAACTATGGCTACACCTTC
cdr3_aa: CASSPDRLKSNYGYTF

j_call: TRBJ2-1
clone_size: many
d_call: .
v_call: TRBV28
cdr3_nt: TGTGCCAGCAGTATAATTCCACTCGTCGGAAATGAGCAGTTCTTC
cdr3_aa: CASSIIPLVGNEQFF

j_call: TRBJ2-2
clone_size: many
d_call: TRBD2
v_call: TRBV12-3/TRBV12-4
cdr3_nt: TGTGCCAGTCGGACTAGCGGGACCGGGGAGCTGTTTTTT
cdr3_aa: CASRTSGTGELFF

j_call: TRBJ2-3
clone_size: many
d_call: TRBD1
v_call: TRBV19
cdr3_nt: TGTGCCAGTAGCCCCGGGACAGGGGCGAGGTATACGCAGTATTTT
cdr3_aa: CASSPGTGARYTQYF

j_call: TRBJ2-7
clone_size: many
d_call: TRBD1
v_call: TRBV29-1
cdr3_nt: TGCAGCGTTCAGGGACAGGGATACGAGCAGTACTTC
cdr3_aa: CSVQGQGYEQYF